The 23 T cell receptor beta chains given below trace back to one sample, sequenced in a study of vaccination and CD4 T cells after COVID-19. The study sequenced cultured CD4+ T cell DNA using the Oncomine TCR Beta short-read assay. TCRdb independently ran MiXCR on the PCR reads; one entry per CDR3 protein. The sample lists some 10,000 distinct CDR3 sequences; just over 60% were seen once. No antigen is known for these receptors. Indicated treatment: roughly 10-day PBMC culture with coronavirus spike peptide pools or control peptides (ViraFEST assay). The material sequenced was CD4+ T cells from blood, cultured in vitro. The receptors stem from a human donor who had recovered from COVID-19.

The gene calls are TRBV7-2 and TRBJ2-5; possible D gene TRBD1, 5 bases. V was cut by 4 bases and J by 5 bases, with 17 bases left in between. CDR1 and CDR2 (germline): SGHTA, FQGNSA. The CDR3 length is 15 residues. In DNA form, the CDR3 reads TGTGCCAGCAGCTCTTCGGCGACAGCGAGGGAGACCCAGTACTTC. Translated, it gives CASSSSATARETQYF.

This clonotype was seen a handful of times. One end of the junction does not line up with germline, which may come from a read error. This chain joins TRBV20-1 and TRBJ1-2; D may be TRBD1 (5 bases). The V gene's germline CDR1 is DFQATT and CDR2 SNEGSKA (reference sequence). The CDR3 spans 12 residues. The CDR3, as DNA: TGCAGTGCTAGATCGGGACCGGACGATTTTTTCTTC. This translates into CSARSGPDDFFF.

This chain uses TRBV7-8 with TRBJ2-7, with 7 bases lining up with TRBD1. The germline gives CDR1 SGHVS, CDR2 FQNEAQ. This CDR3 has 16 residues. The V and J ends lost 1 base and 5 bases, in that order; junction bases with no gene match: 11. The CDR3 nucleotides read TGTGCCAGCAGCTTAGGGTTGCCCACAGGGGTCCACGAGCAGTACTTC. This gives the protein CASSLGLPTGVHEQYF.

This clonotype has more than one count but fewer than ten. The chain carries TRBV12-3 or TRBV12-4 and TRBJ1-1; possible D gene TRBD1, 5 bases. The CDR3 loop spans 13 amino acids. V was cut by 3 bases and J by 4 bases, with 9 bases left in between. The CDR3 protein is CASSFGHLTEAFF. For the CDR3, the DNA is TGTGCCAGCAGTTTCGGACACCTCACTGAAGCTTTCTTT.

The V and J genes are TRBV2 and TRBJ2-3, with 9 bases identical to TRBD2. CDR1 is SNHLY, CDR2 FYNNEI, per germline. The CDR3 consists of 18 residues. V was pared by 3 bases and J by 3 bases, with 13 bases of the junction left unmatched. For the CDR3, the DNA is TGTGCCAGCAGTGATCTGAATCTAGCGGGGACCCCTACAGATACGCAGTATTTT. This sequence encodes CASSDLNLAGTPTDTQYF.

In nucleotides, the CDR3 is TGCGCCAGCAGCCGACTAGGGGCCACAGATACGCAGTATTTT. This translates into CASSRLGATDTQYF. The rearrangement links TRBV5-1 to TRBJ2-3; weak D call: TRBD2 (6 bases). With 4 bases removed from V and 2 bases from J, the gap between germline ends came to 11 bases. CDR1 is SGHRS and CDR2 is YFSETQ in the germline V gene. The CDR3 totals 14 residues.

The CDR3 sequence is CSASLHGGSTDTQYF. The DNA for the CDR3 is TGCAGTGCTAGCCTACACGGGGGCAGCACAGATACGCAGTATTTT. This chain connects TRBV20-1 to TRBJ2-3; D possibly uses TRBD1 or TRBD2 (6 bases each). Germline CDR1 and CDR2: DFQATT and SNEGSKA (reference sequence). V was trimmed by 3 bases and J by 0 bases, leaving 13 bases between them. This CDR3 region has 15 residues.

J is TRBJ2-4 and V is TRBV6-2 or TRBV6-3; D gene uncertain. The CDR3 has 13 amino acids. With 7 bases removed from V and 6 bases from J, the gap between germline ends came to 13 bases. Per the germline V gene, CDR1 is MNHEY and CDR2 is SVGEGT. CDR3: CASKKDPSNIQYF. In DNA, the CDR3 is TGTGCCAGCAAGAAGGACCCTTCAAACATTCAGTACTTC.

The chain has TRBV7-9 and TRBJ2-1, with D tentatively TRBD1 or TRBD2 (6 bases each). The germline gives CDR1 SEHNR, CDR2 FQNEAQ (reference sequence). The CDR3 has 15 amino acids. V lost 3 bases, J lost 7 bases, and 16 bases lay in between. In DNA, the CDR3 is TGTGCCAGCAGCTTGAGGGGGGCCGTGGGGAATGAGCAGTTCTTC. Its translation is CASSLRGAVGNEQFF.

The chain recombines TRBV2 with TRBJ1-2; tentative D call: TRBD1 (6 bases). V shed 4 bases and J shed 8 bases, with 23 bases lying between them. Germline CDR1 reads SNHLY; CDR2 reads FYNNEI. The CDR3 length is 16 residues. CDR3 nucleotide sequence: TGTGCCAGCAGTGGAACAGGGACGGGCAACTGGGGAGGCTACACCTTC. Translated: CASSGTGTGNWGGYTF.

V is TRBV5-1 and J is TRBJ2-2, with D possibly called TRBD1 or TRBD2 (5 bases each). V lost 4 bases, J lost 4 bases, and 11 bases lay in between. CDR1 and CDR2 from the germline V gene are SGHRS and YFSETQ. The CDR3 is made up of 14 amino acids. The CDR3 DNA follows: TGCGCCAGCAGCGGTCAGGGACCCACCGGGGAGCTGTTTTTT. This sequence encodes CASSGQGPTGELFF.

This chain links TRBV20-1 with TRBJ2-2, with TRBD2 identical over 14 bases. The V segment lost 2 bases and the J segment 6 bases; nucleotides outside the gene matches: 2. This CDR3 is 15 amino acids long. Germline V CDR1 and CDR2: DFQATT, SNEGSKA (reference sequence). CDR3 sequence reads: CSARPGLAGAGELFF. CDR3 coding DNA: TGCAGTGCTAGACCGGGACTAGCGGGAGCCGGGGAGCTGTTTTTT.

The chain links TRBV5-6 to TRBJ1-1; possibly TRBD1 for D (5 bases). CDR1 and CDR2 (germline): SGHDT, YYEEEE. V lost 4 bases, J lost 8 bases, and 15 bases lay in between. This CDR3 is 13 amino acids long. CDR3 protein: CASSPQVLGEAFF. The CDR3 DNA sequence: TGTGCCAGCAGCCCACAGGTTCTTGGGGAAGCTTTCTTT.

This CDR3 is CASSDVRTYSYEQYF. The CDR3 DNA sequence: TGTGCCAGCAGTGACGTCAGGACCTACTCCTACGAGCAGTACTTC. V usage is TRBV25-1 and J usage is TRBJ2-7; D gene ambiguous. This CDR3 contains 15 residues. Germline V CDR1 and CDR2: MGHDK, SYGVNS. The germline V and J ends were trimmed by 3 bases and 0 bases, with 12 bases remaining between them.

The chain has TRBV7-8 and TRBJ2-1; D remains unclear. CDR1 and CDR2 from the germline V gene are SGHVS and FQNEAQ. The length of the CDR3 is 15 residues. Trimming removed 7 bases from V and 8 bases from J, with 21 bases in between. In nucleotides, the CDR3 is TGTGCCAGCACCCTGACATTATGGCACCGGGATGAGCAGTTCTTC. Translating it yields CASTLTLWHRDEQFF.

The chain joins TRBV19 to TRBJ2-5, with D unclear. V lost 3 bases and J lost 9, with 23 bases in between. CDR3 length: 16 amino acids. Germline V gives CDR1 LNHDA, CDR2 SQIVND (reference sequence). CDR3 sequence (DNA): TGTGCCAGTAGTATGGATCTGGGTGACTCGGTCGGGTCCCAGTACTTC. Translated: CASSMDLGDSVGSQYF.

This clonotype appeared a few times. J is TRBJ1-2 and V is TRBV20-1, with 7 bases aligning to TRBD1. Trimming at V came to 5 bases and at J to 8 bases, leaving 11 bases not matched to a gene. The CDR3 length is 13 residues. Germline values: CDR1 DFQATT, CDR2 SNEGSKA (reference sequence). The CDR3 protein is CSAGQTGARGYTF. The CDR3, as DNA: TGCAGTGCTGGCCAAACAGGGGCTCGAGGCTACACCTTC.

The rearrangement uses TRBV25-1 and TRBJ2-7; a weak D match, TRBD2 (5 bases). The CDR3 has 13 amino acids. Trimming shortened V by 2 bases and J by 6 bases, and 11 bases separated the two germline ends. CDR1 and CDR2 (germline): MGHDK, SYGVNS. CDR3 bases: TGTGCCAGCAGTGAAAACGAGAGGGTCGAGCAGTACTTC. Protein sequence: CASSENERVEQYF.

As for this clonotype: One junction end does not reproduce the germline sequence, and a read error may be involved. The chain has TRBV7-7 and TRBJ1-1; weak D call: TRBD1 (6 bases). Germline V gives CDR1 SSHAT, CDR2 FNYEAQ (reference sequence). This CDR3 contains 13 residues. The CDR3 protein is CASSATLGGHAFF. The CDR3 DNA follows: TGTGCTAGCAGCGCTACTTTGGGGGGGCATGCTTTCTTT.

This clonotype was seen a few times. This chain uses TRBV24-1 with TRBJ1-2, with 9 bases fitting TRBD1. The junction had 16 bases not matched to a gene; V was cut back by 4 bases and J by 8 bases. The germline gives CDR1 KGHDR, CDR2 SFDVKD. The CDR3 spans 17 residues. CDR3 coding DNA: TGTGCCACCAGTGAGGGGGGTCAGCCGGGACAGGGTGAAGGCTACACCTTC. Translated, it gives CATSEGGQPGQGEGYTF.

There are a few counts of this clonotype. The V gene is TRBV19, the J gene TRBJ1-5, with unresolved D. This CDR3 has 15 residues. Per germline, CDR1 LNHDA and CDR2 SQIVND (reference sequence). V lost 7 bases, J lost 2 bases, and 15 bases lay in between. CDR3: CASNSAAWGNQPQHF. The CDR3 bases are TGTGCCAGTAACTCCGCGGCTTGGGGCAATCAGCCCCAGCATTTT.

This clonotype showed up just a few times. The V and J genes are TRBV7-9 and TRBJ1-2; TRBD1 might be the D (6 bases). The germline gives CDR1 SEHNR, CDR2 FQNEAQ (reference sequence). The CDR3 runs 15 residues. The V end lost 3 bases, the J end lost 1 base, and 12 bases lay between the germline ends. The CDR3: CASSFGNRDNYGYTF. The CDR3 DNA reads TGTGCCAGCAGCTTTGGGAACAGGGATAACTATGGCTACACCTTC.

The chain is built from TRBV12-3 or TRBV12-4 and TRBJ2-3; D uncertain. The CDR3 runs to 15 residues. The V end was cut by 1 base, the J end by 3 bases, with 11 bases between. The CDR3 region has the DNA TGTGCCAGCAGTTTAGGGCGTGTCGAGACAGATACGCAGTATTTT. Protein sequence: CASSLGRVETDTQYF.